Each of the 17 T cell receptor beta chains below was sequenced from the same sample in a study of OX40 agonist ivuxolimab in advanced cancers. The data were produced by immunoSEQ multiplex PCR, yet TCRdb's version contains in-frame clones alone and is incomplete. This table has roughly 72,000 clones, roughly 87% appearing once. The material sequenced was CD4+ or CD8+ T cells sorted from blood, taken in a trial of the OX40 agonist ivuxolimab. These receptor sequences come from an adult with an advanced solid tumor such as melanoma, head and neck, liver or kidney cancer.

This sequence joins TRBV9 and TRBJ1-3; the match to TRBD1 covers 9 bases. Trimming cost V 2 bases and J 6 bases; bases outside gene matches: 9. The CDR3 contains 16 residues. Germline-derived CDR1 and CDR2 are SGDLS and YYNGEE. CDR3 loop: CASSVGTGNIENTIYF. Here the CDR3 DNA reads TGTGCCAGCAGCGTCGGGACAGGGAATATAGAAAACACCATATATTTT.

This CDR3 is CASSFRQGAGNQPQHF. As DNA, the CDR3 is TGTGCCAGCAGCTTCAGACAGGGGGCGGGCAATCAGCCCCAGCATTTT. The chain employs TRBV7-8 and TRBJ1-5, with 10 bases matching TRBD1. The germline gives CDR1 SGHVS, CDR2 FQNEAQ. After removal of 3 bases from V and 2 bases from J, the junction contained 4 bases not matched to a gene. This CDR3 region has 16 residues.

The chain is built from TRBV27 and TRBJ2-7, with D perhaps matching TRBD1 or TRBD2 (7 bases each). The CDR3 loop spans 14 amino acids. V lost 3 bases and J lost 5, with 14 bases in between. Germline V gives CDR1 MNHEY, CDR2 SMNVEV (reference sequence). This CDR3 is CASSLPGGGHEQYF. DNA for the CDR3: TGTGCCAGCAGTTTGCCAGGGGGAGGGCACGAGCAGTACTTC.

V gene TRBV10-3 combines with J gene TRBJ2-5; the match to TRBD2 covers 7 bases. The J call is uncertain, as TRBJ2-7 better fits the DNA end. CDR3 length equals 13 residues. The germline CDR1 and CDR2 sequences are ENHRY and SYGVKD. The CDR3 reads CAISAGTKHEQYF. CDR3 in DNA: TGTGCCATCAGTGCGGGGACTAAGCACGAGCAGTACTTC.

This rearrangement joins TRBV10-3 to TRBJ2-2, with 9 bases identical to TRBD1. The germline gives CDR1 ENHRY, CDR2 SYGVKD. CDR3 length equals 13 residues. Unmatched junction bases numbered 4, after V lost 10 bases and J lost 4 bases. The DNA of the CDR3 is TGTGCCAACTCGGGACAGGGCACCGGGGAGCTGTTTTTT. Protein sequence: CANSGQGTGELFF.

This clone was detected only a few times. CDR3 DNA: TGTGCCAGCAGCTTAGCCAGGGGCGCCAACGTCCTGACTTTC. Its translation: CASSLARGANVLTF. The chain has TRBV7-9 and TRBJ2-6, with TRBD1 as a possible D gene (6 bases). The CDR3 covers 14 residues. V was cut by 0 bases and J by 7 bases, with 7 bases left in between. Germline CDR1 reads SEHNR; CDR2 reads FQNEAQ (reference sequence). The whole variable domain, remainder taken from reference TRBV7-9 and TRBJ2-6, is DTGVSQNPRHKITKRGQNVTFRCDPISEHNRLYWYRQTLGQGPEFLTYFQNEAQLEKSRLLSDRFSAERPKGSFSTLEIQRTEQGDSAMYLCASSLARGANVLTFGAGSRLTVL.

V and J are TRBV6-6 and TRBJ2-2; possibly TRBD2 for D (7 bases). Germline CDR1 and CDR2: MNHNY and SVGAGI (reference sequence). The CDR3 loop spans 15 amino acids. Trimming pared 5 bases from V and 6 bases from J, leaving 16 bases between. The CDR3 DNA follows: TGTGCCAGCAGTCCCTTCACGGGGGGCGCCGGGGAGCTGTTTTTT. Its protein product is CASSPFTGGAGELFF.

The rearrangement uses TRBV5-4 and TRBJ2-3, with TRBD2 matching over 7 bases. CDR3 size: 15 residues. Per germline, CDR1 SGHNT and CDR2 YYREEE (reference sequence). V lost 5 bases to trimming and J lost 2 bases; unmatched junction nucleotides: 8. CDR3 DNA sequence: TGTGCCAGCAGTTCGGGACTACTTAACACAGATACGCAGTATTTT. The encoded protein is CASSSGLLNTDTQYF.

The CDR3 coding sequence is TGTGCCAGCAGCTTAAGGACAGGGGGAAATTCACCCCTCCACTTT. Amino acids: CASSLRTGGNSPLHF. This sequence joins TRBV11-2 and TRBJ1-6; 10 bases map to TRBD1. Germline V CDR1 and CDR2: SGHAT, FQNNGV. Trimming cost V 2 bases and J 7 bases; bases outside gene matches: 2. The CDR3 length is 15 residues.

The CDR3 DNA reads TGTGCCACCAGCAGAGTAGTAGTAGATGGCTACACCTTC. Translated, it gives CATSRVVVDGYTF. V usage is TRBV15 and J usage is TRBJ1-2, with D uncertain. Trimming took 1 base from V and 6 from J, leaving 9 bases between them. This CDR3 region has 13 residues. CDR1 and CDR2 from the germline V gene are LNHNV and YYDKDF (reference sequence).

The chain couples TRBV6-5 to TRBJ1-6; tentatively, D is TRBD1 (6 bases). The CDR3 contains 15 residues. The V end lost 4 bases, the J end lost 9 bases, and 16 bases lay between the germline ends. CDR1 MNHEY and CDR2 SVGAGI come from the germline V gene. The CDR3 protein is CASSSIQGYPSPLHF. In DNA form, the CDR3 reads TGTGCCAGCAGTTCCATCCAGGGGTATCCTTCACCCCTCCACTTT.

The rearrangement joins TRBV27 to TRBJ2-7; 9 nucleotides match TRBD1. Germline values: CDR1 MNHEY, CDR2 SMNVEV (reference sequence). After removal of 3 bases from V and 2 bases from J, the junction contained 2 bases not matched to a gene. The CDR3 spans 14 residues. In nucleotides, the CDR3 is TGTGCCAGCAGTTTTGGGACAGGGCCCTACGAGCAGTACTTC. Protein: CASSFGTGPYEQYF.

This clone was counted between two and nine times. The rearrangement joins TRBV7-3 to TRBJ2-7; TRBD2 is a possible D gene (5 bases). The CDR3 is 12 amino acids. Trimming stripped 0 bases from V and 10 bases from J, with 10 bases between. The germline gives CDR1 SGHTA, CDR2 FQGTGA. The CDR3 reads CASSLTGGLQYF. Here the CDR3 DNA reads TGTGCCAGCAGCTTAACTGGCGGGTTACAGTACTTC.

This chain joins TRBV6-1 and TRBJ1-2; a weak D match, TRBD1 (6 bases). Trimming took off 2 bases at V and 5 bases at J, with 21 bases between the two ends. CDR3 size: 17 residues. CDR1 is MNHNS and CDR2 is SASEGT in the germline V gene. The CDR3 nucleotides are TGTGCCAGCAGTGAACAATATCCGGACAGAGGACTTTATGGCTACACCTTC. Translation gives CASSEQYPDRGLYGYTF.

The V gene is TRBV5-1, the J gene TRBJ2-7; 12 bases are a match to TRBD2. The CDR3 spans 15 residues. Germline V gene lookup returns CDR1 SGHRS and CDR2 YFSETQ. Trimming removed 0 bases from V and 2 bases from J; junction bases left unmatched: 0. In DNA form, the CDR3 reads TGCGCCAGCAGCTTGGGACTAGCGGGAGCCTACGAGCAGTACTTC. It codes for CASSLGLAGAYEQYF.

The chain uses TRBV28 and TRBJ2-1, with D tentatively TRBD1 or TRBD2 (6 bases each). The CDR3 covers 16 residues. Trimming shortened V by 5 bases and J by 7 bases, and 21 bases separated the two germline ends. Germline V lookup: CDR1 MDHEN, CDR2 SYDVKM. The CDR3 DNA reads TGTGCCAGCAGTCCGGCGGAGGGGGGCGCGAGGAATGAGCAGTTCTTC. The encoded protein is CASSPAEGGARNEQFF.

This chain uses TRBV2 with TRBJ1-1; TRBD1 matches at 9 bases. CDR1 is SNHLY and CDR2 is FYNNEI in the germline V gene. CDR3 size: 13 residues. V lost 6 bases, J lost 1 base, and 0 bases stayed unmatched. The CDR3 DNA is TGTGCCAGCAGGGGACAGGGGAACACTGAAGCTTTCTTT. Its translation: CASRGQGNTEAFF.